The 16 T cell receptor beta chains listed next were all sequenced from one sample in a study of blood T cell repertoires in COVID-19 (dated by TCRdb to the early 2020s). The receptor library was made with the immunoSEQ multiplex PCR assay. As stored in TCRdb, this immuneACCESS dataset retains in-frame rearrangements with V and J assigned. A fraction of the clones does not appear; measured against another copy, unresolved V genes explain less than half of the discrepancy, and the remainder lacks a known reason. Within this sample are under 200,000 clones, with about 87% of them counted one time only. Clones ranked in the top ten supply roughly 2.6% of the sample. The sequenced sample was peripheral blood. The origin of the receptors is a man aged 40-55 years with active or convalescent COVID-19.

The chain is built from TRBV4-1 and TRBJ1-5; possibly TRBD1 for D (5 bases). Between the trimmed V and J ends, which lost 0 bases and 0 bases, there was a span of 15 bases. Per the germline V gene, CDR1 is MGHRA and CDR2 is YSYEKL. This CDR3 has 18 residues. In nucleotides, the CDR3 is TGCGCCAGCAGCCAAGAACAGACAGACCGAATTAGCAATCAGCCCCAGCATTTT. Its translation: CASSQEQTDRISNQPQHF.

The chain employs TRBV19 and TRBJ1-5; no definite D call. CDR1 LNHDA and CDR2 SQIVND come from the germline V gene (reference sequence). This CDR3 region has 13 residues. Trimming took 2 bases from V and 6 from J, leaving 8 bases between them. Here the CDR3 reads CASSIPPGQPQHF. DNA for the CDR3: TGTGCCAGTAGTATACCCCCAGGTCAGCCCCAGCATTTT.

The chain combines TRBV5-1 with TRBJ2-5; D gene ambiguous. The germline gives CDR1 SGHRS, CDR2 YFSETQ. Deletions cut 4 bases from V and 2 bases from J, with 12 bases between. The CDR3 has 14 residues. The CDR3 here is CASSKEHPQETQYF. The DNA of the CDR3 is TGCGCCAGCAGCAAAGAACACCCTCAAGAGACCCAGTACTTC.

This chain connects TRBV5-1 to TRBJ1-1; possibly TRBD1 for D (6 bases). Looked up from germline, CDR1 is SGHRS and CDR2 is YFSETQ. V lost 4 bases and J lost 4, with 14 bases in between. The CDR3 is made up of 14 amino acids. CDR3 residues: CASSGTGQGTEAFF. The DNA for the CDR3 is TGCGCCAGCAGCGGTACAGGGCAGGGCACTGAAGCTTTCTTT.

This clone was seen more than once but under ten times. V is TRBV2 and J is TRBJ2-3; TRBD1 matches at 9 bases. The CDR3 length is 15 residues. The germline V gene has CDR1 SNHLY and CDR2 FYNNEI. Trimming took 5 bases from V and 0 from J; bases not matched to a gene: 3. CDR3 loop: CASSQGTGSTDTQYF. The CDR3 DNA sequence: TGTGCCAGCAGTCAAGGGACAGGGAGCACAGATACGCAGTATTTT.

This clone was seen just once. The V gene is TRBV18, the J gene TRBJ1-1; 8 bases are a match to TRBD1. Germline V lookup: CDR1 KGHSH, CDR2 LQKENI. CDR3 length: 16 amino acids. The J segment lost 0 bases and the V segment lost 4 bases, leaving 7 bases of the junction unmatched. CDR3 bases: TGTGCCAGCTCACGGACAGGGTGGGCCGTGAACACTGAAGCTTTCTTT. This sequence encodes CASSRTGWAVNTEAFF.

The chain recombines TRBV18 with TRBJ1-1; TRBD1 matches at 10 bases. V lost 0 bases and J lost 5; bases outside the gene matches: 6. CDR3 length: 16 amino acids. Germline loops: CDR1 KGHSH, CDR2 LQKENI. The CDR3 is CASSPPGGTGETEAFF. As DNA, the CDR3 is TGTGCCAGCTCACCACCCGGGGGGACAGGGGAGACTGAAGCTTTCTTT.

Here the CDR3 reads CASSQVGLQETQYF. The CDR3, as DNA: TGTGCCAGCAGCCAAGTAGGACTACAAGAGACCCAGTACTTC. The chain uses TRBV3-1 (or the pseudogene TRBV3-2) and TRBJ2-5, with D perhaps TRBD2 (6 bases). Germline assignment: CDR1 LGHDT and CDR2 YNNKEL (reference sequence). V lost 1 base to trimming and J lost 2 bases, with 8 bases between them. The CDR3 sequence is 14 residues long.

V is TRBV6-1 and J is TRBJ2-3, with 10 nucleotides matching TRBD2. CDR1 and CDR2 from the germline V gene are MNHNS and SASEGT. Unmatched junction bases numbered 6, after V lost 4 bases and J lost 2 bases. The CDR3 is made up of 16 amino acids. The CDR3 DNA reads as TGTGCCAGCAGTGCCCTAGCGGGAGAACCCACAGATACGCAGTATTTT. Protein sequence: CASSALAGEPTDTQYF.

The rearrangement links TRBV2 to TRBJ2-3; a weak D match, TRBD1 (5 bases). The V gene's germline CDR1 is SNHLY and CDR2 FYNNEI. The CDR3 spans 15 residues. The ends were cut back, 3 bases at V and 4 bases at J, with 14 bases in the middle. CDR3 in amino acids: CASSDGALGPDTQYF. CDR3 DNA: TGTGCCAGCAGTGATGGGGCGCTCGGACCAGATACGCAGTATTTT.

V gene TRBV2 combines with J gene TRBJ1-2, with 7 bases aligning to TRBD1. Germline CDR1 and CDR2: SNHLY and FYNNEI. V was pared by 2 bases and J by 13 bases, with 10 bases of the junction left unmatched. CDR3 length: 13 amino acids. The CDR3 coding sequence is TGTGCCAGCAGTGAAACGTTTACAGGGGAGTGCACCTTC. Translation: CASSETFTGECTF.

This sequence joins TRBV28 and TRBJ1-6; D is ambiguous. Germline CDR1 is MDHEN and CDR2 is SYDVKM. The CDR3 is made up of 13 amino acids. V lost 10 bases and J 0 bases, leaving 7 bases between the germline ends. This CDR3 is CATVSSYNSPLHF. The CDR3 bases are TGTGCCACCGTGAGCTCCTATAATTCACCCCTCCACTTT.

The chain uses TRBV19 and TRBJ2-7, with D possibly matching TRBD2 (5 bases). V gave up 3 bases and J gave up 1 base, with 13 bases separating them. This CDR3 region has 15 residues. Germline CDR1 and CDR2: LNHDA and SQIVND (reference sequence). The CDR3 reads CASSIRWERSYEQYF. The CDR3 DNA reads as TGTGCCAGTAGTATTAGGTGGGAGAGATCCTACGAGCAGTACTTC.

This chain connects TRBV18 to TRBJ1-4; maybe TRBD1 (5 bases). Germline loops: CDR1 KGHSH, CDR2 LQKENI. Deletions cut 4 bases from V and 5 bases from J, with 8 bases between. The CDR3 is 13 amino acids. The CDR3 region has the DNA TGTGCCAGCTCACGGGGCAAGAATGAAAAACTGTTTTTT. Residues: CASSRGKNEKLFF.

The rearrangement links TRBV6-2 or TRBV6-3 to TRBJ2-3; 8 nucleotides align to TRBD2. V shed 5 bases, J shed 2 bases, and the junction held 3 bases outside the gene matches. Germline-derived CDR1 and CDR2 are MNHEY and SVGEGT. The CDR3 sequence is 14 residues long. The CDR3 protein is CASSSGGLTDTQYF. CDR3 nucleotides: TGTGCCAGCAGTAGCGGGGGACTCACAGATACGCAGTATTTT.

J is TRBJ2-5 and V is TRBV4-1; no reliable D call. The germline CDR1 and CDR2 sequences are MGHRA and YSYEKL. The CDR3 spans 15 residues. V was shortened by 1 base and J by 0 bases, with 9 bases between the two germline ends. This CDR3 is CASSQAHSNQETQYF. The CDR3 DNA reads TGCGCCAGCAGCCAAGCCCACAGCAACCAAGAGACCCAGTACTTC.